The present T cell receptor (beta chain) was sequenced within a study of T cells after yellow fever vaccination. Synthesis of TCR cDNA relied on 5'RACE template switching, which attached a universal primer site and UMIs. Each CDR3 protein gets one entry after TCRdb re-called the 5' RACE reads with MiXCR. The sample yields a few hundred thousand distinct CDR3 sequences, around 5.2% seen once. This clonotype was detected only a few times. V lost 4 bases and J lost 4, with 8 bases in between. The CDR3 is 12 amino acids. Germline V gene data show CDR1 as SGHDT and CDR2 as YYEEEE. The sequence was collected from a man between 18 and 29 years old who received the YFV17D yellow fever vaccine. The J gene is TRBJ1-2, the V gene TRBV5-6; D gene ambiguous. The sample here was CD4+ T cells sorted from PBMCs, taken on the day of the yellow fever booster vaccination. CDR3 region: CASSEGSYGYTF. The CDR3 bases are TGTGCCAGCAGCGAAGGGAGCTATGGCTACACCTTC.